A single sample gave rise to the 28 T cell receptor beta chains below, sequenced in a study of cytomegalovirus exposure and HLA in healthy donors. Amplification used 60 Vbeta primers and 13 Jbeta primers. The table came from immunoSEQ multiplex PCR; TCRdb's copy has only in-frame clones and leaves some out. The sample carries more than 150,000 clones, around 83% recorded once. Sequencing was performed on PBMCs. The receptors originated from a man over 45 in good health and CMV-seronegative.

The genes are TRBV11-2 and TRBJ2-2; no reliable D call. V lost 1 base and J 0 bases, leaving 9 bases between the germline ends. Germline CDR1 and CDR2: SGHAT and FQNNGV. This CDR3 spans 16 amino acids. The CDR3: CASSLVAGSNTGELFF. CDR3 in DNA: TGTGCCAGCAGCTTAGTTGCAGGCTCGAACACCGGGGAGCTGTTTTTT. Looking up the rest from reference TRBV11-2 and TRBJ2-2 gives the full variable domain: EAGVAQSPRYKIIEKRQSVAFWCNPISGHATLYWYQQILGQGPKLLIQFQNNGVVDDSQLPKDRFSAERLKGVDSTLKIQPAKLEDSAVYLCASSLVAGSNTGELFFGEGSRLTVL.

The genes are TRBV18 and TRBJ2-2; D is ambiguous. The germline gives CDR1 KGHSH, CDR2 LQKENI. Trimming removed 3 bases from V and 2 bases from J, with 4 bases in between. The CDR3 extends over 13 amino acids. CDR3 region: CASSPLNTGELFF. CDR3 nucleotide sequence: TGTGCCAGCTCACCCCTTAACACCGGGGAGCTGTTTTTT.

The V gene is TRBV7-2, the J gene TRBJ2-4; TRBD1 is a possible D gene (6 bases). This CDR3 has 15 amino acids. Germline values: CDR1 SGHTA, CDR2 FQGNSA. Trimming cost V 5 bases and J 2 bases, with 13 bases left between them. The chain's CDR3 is CASSPDRRSKNIQYF. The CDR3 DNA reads TGTGCCAGCAGCCCCGACAGGCGATCCAAAAACATTCAGTACTTC.

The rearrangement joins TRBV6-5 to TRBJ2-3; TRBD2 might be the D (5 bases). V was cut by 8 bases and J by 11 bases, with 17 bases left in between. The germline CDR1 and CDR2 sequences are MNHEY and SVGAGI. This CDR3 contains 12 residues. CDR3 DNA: TGTGCCAGCTTGGGTTCCTTCGGGGTGCAGTATTTT. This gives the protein CASLGSFGVQYF.

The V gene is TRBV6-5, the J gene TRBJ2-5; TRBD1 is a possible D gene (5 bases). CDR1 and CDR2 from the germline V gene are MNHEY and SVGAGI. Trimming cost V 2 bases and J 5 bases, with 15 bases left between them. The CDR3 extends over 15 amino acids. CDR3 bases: TGTGCCAGCAGTTACCCGGCAGGGTTCGAGGAGACCCAGTACTTC. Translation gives CASSYPAGFEETQYF.

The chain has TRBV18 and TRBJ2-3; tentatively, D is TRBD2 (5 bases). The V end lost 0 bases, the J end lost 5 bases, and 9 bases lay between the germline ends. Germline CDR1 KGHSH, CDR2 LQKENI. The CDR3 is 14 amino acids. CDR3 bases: TGTGCCAGCTCACCACCATCGGCGGGAGATACGCAGTATTTT. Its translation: CASSPPSAGDTQYF.

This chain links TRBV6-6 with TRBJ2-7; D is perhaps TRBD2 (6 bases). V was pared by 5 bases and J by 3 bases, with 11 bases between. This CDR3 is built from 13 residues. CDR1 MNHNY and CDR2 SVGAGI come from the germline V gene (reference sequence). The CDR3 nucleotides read TGTGCCAGCAGTCGGGACTTACTCTACGAGCAGTACTTC. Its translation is CASSRDLLYEQYF.

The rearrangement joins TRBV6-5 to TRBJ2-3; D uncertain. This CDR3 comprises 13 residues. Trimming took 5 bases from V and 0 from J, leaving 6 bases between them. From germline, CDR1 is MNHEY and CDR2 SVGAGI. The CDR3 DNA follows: TGTGCCAGCAGTGTGACAAGCACAGATACGCAGTATTTT. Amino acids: CASSVTSTDTQYF.

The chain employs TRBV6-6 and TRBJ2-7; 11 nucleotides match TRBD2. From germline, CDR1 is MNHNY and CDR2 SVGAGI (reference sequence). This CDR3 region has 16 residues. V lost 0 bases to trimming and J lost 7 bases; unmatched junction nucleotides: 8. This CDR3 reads CASSYSTSGRLGEQYF. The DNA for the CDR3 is TGTGCCAGCAGTTACTCTACTAGCGGGAGACTTGGGGAGCAGTACTTC.

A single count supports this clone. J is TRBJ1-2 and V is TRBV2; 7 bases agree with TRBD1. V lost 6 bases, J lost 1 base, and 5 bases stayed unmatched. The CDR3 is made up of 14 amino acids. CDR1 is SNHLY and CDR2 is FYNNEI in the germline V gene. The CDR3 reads CASRDRSGNYGYTF. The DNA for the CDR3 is TGTGCCAGCAGGGACAGGTCGGGTAACTATGGCTACACCTTC.

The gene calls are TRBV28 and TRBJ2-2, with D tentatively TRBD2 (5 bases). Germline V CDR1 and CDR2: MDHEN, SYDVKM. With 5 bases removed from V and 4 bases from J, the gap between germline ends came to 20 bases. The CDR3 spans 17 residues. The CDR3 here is CASSLARRRRLTGELFF. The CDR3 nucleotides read TGTGCCAGCAGTCTAGCACGTCGGCGGCGCCTCACCGGGGAGCTGTTTTTT.

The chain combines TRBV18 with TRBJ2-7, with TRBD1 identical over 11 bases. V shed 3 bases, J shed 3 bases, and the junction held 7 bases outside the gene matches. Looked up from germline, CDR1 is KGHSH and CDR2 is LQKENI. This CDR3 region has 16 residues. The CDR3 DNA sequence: TGTGCCAGCTCACCCTATGGGACAGGGGGACTCTACGAGCAGTACTTC. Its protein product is CASSPYGTGGLYEQYF.

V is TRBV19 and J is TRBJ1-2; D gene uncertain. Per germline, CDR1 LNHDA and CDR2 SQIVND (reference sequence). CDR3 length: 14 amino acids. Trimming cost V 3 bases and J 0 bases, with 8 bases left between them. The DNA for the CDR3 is TGTGCCAGTAGTATTAGCCTAGCTAACTATGGCTACACCTTC. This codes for CASSISLANYGYTF.

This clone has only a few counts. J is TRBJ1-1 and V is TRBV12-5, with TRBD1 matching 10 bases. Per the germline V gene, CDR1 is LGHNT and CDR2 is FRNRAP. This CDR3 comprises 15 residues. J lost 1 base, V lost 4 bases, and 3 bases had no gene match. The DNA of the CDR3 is TGTGCTAGTGGTTCCCGACAGGGGGCGAACACTGAAGCTTTCTTT. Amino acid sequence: CASGSRQGANTEAFF.

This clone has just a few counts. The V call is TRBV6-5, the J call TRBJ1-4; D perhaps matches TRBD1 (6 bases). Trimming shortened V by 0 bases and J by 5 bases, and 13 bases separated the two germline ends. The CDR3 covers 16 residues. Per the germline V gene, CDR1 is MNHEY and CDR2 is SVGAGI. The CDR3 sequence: CASSYSRQGRNEKLFF. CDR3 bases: TGTGCCAGCAGTTACTCGAGGCAGGGGCGAAATGAAAAACTGTTTTTT.

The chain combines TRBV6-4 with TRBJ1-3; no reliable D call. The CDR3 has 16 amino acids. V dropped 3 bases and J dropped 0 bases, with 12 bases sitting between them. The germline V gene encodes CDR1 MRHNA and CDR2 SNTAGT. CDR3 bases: TGTGCCAGCAGTGAGCCCCAGCGGAGCTCTGGAAACACCATATATTTT. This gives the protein CASSEPQRSSGNTIYF.

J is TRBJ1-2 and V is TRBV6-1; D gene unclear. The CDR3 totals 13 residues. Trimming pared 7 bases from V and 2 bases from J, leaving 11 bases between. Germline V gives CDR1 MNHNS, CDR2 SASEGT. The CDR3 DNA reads TGTGCCAGCACCCTAGGACTCAACTATGGCTACACCTTC. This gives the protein CASTLGLNYGYTF.

CDR3 protein: CASSPGTAGNTIYF. The CDR3 region has the DNA TGTGCCAGCTCACCAGGGACAGCTGGAAACACCATATATTTT. This sequence joins TRBV18 and TRBJ1-3, with 7 nucleotides matching TRBD1. With 2 bases clipped from V and 2 bases from J, the junction kept 0 bases outside the gene matches. CDR1 KGHSH and CDR2 LQKENI come from the germline V gene. CDR3 length equals 14 residues.

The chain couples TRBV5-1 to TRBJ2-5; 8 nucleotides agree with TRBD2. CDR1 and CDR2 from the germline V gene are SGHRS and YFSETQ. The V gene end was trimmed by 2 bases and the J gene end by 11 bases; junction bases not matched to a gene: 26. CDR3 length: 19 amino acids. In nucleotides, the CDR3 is TGCGCCAGCAGCTTTCCCAGCGGGAGATCCCCCAGGGGTTATAGAGAGCAGTACTTC. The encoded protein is CASSFPSGRSPRGYREQYF.

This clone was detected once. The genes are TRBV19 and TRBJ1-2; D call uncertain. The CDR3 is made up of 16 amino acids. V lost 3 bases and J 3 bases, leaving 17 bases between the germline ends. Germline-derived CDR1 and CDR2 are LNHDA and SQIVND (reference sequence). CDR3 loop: CASSIGQPRWDYGYTF. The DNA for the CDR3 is TGTGCCAGTAGTATTGGGCAGCCGCGTTGGGACTATGGCTACACCTTC.

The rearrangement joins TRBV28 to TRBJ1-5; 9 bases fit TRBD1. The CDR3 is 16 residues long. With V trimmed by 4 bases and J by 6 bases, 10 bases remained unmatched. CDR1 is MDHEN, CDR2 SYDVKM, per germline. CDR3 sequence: CASSSTLGQGGQPQHF. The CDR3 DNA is TGTGCCAGCAGTTCCACCTTGGGACAGGGCGGTCAGCCCCAGCATTTT.

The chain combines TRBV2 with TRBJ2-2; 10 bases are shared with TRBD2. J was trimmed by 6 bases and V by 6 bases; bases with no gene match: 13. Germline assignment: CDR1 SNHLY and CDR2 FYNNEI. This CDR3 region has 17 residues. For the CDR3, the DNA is TGTGCCAGCAGGAGAGGGGGACTAGCGAAATCAGCCGGGGAGCTGTTTTTT. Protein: CASRRGGLAKSAGELFF.

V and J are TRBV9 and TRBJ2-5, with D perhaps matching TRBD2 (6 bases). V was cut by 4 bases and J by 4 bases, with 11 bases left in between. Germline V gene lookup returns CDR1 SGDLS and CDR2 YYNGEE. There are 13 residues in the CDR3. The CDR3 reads CASSTGTRETQYF. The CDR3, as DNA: TGTGCCAGCAGCACTGGGACTCGAGAGACCCAGTACTTC.

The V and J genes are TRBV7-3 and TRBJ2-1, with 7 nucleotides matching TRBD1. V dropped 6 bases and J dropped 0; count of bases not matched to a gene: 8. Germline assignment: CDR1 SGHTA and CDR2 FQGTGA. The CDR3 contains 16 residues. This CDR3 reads CASSQGGRGSYNEQFF. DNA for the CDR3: TGTGCCAGCAGTCAAGGGGGCAGGGGCTCCTACAATGAGCAGTTCTTC.

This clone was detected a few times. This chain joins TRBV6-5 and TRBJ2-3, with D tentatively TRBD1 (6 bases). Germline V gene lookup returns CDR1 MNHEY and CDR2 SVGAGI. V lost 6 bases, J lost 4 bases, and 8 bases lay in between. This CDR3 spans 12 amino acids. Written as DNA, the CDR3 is TGTGCCAGCAGAAACAGGGCAGATACGCAGTATTTT. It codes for CASRNRADTQYF.

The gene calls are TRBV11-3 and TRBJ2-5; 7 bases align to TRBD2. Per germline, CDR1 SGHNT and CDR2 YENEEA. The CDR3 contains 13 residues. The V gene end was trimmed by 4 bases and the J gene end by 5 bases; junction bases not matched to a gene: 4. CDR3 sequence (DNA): TGTGCCAGCAGCTACAGCGGGGTGGAGACCCAGTACTTC. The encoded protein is CASSYSGVETQYF.

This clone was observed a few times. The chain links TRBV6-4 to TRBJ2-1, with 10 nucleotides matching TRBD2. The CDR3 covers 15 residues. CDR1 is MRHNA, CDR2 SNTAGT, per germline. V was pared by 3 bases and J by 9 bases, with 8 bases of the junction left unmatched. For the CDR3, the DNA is TGTGCCAGCAGTGAGAGGTCTAGCGGGAGTGCTGAGCAGTTCTTC. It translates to CASSERSSGSAEQFF.

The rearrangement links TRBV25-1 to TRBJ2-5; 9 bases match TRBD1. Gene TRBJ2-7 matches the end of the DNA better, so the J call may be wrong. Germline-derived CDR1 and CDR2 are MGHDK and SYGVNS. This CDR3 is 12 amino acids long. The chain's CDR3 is CASKGQGNEQYF. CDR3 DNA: TGTGCCAGCAAGGGACAGGGAAACGAGCAGTACTTC.